This T cell receptor beta chain was identified in a study of cytomegalovirus exposure and HLA in healthy donors. Vbeta (60) and Jbeta (13) primers were used in the PCR. Only in-frame clones appear in the TCRdb table, and some are missing; sequencing was by immunoSEQ multiplex PCR. The repertoire holds around 32,000 clones, with 35% to 55% as singletons. Germline CDR1 is GTSNPN and CDR2 is SVGIG (reference sequence). This CDR3 region has 17 residues. V lost 4 bases and J lost 0; bases outside the gene matches: 12. The sample was PBMCs. This chain joins TRBV30 and TRBJ1-1, with 9 nucleotides matching TRBD1. The sequence was obtained from a woman in her fifties or sixties in good health and CMV-seronegative. As DNA, the CDR3 is TGTGCCTGGACGTTTTCTATGGGACAGGGTATGAACACTGAAGCTTTCTTT. This translates into CAWTFSMGQGMNTEAFF.